This T cell receptor beta chain was recovered during a study of blood T cell repertoires in COVID-19. Study as a whole: T cells, B-cell-depleted T cells, or PBMCs provided the cDNA or gDNA that served as material.

Authors' methods: The assay estimated nucleated cells by amplifying reference gene primers. Profiling relied on immunoSEQ multiplex PCR, and the TCRdb table lists in-frame clones only, not all of them. V, J and clone size were drawn from that table, and D and trimming were deduced from the DNA. The sample lists roughly 320,000 clones; just under 90% were seen once. The CDR3 length is 12 residues. The V and J ends lost 5 bases and 4 bases respectively, with 8 bases between them. This TCR was sampled from a woman aged 25 to 45 with COVID-19, enrolled during active disease. The V and J genes are TRBV12-3 or TRBV12-4 and TRBJ1-1, with D uncertain. What was sequenced was peripheral blood. DNA for the CDR3: TGTGCCAGCAGTCCGATCGGCACTGAAGCTTTCTTT. The encoded protein is CASSPIGTEAFF.